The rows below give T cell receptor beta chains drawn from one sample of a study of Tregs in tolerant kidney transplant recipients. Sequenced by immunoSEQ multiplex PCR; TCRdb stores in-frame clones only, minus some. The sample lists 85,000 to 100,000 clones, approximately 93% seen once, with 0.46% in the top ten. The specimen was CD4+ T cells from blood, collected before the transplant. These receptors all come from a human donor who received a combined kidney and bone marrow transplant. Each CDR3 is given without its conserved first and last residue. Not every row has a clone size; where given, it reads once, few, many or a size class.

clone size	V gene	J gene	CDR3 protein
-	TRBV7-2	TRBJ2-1	ASSLPLGTPDRAYNEQF
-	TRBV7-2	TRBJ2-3	ASSLDGSPHTDTQY
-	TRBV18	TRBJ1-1	ASSPDRTYTEAF
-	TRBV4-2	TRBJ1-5	ASSQDRAGGNQPQH
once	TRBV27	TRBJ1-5	ASSLFGQPQH
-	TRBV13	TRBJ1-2	ASSSPTGTGVSHYGYT
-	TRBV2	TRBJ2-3	ASVPGGRVTDTQY
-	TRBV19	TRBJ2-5	ASTSTGTEQETQY
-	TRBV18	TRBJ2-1	ASSPPGLGVGYNEQF
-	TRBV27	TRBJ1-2	ASSFRGSYGYT
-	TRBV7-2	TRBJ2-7	ASSQYAGTAGLEQY
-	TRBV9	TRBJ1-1	ASSARLNTEAF